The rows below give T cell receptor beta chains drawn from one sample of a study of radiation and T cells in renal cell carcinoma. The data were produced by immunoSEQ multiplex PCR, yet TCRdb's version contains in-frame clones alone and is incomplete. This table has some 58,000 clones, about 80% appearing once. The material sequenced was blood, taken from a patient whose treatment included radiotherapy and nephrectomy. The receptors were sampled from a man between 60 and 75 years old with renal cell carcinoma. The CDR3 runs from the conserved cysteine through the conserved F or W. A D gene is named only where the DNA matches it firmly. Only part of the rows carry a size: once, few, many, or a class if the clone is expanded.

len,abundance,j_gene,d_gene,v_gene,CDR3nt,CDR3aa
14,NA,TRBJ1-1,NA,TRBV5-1,TGCGCCAGCAGCTTGGGGACAGTAACTTCTGAAGCTTTCTTT,CASSLGTVTSEAFF
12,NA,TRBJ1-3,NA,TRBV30,TGTGCCTACCGGATGCCTGGAAACACCATATATTTT,CAYRMPGNTIYF
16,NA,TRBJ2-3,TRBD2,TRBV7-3,TGTGCCAGCAGCTCCTCGACTAGCGGGTTGACAGATACGCAGTATTTT,CASSSSTSGLTDTQYF
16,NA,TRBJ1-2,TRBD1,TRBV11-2,TGTGCCAGCAGCCCACTCCGGACAGGGAAGGAGTATGGCTACACCTTC,CASSPLRTGKEYGYTF
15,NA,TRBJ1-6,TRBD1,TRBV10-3,TGTGCCATCAGCCCCCGGGACAGGGATAATTCACCCCTCCACTTT,CAISPRDRDNSPLHF
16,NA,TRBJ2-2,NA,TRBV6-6,TGTGCCAGCAGTTACTCAAGACAAGCGAACACCGGGGAGCTGTTTTTT,CASSYSRQANTGELFF
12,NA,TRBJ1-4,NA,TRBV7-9,TGTGCCGGCAGGAGAGGGGATGAAAAACTGTTTTTT,CAGRRGDEKLFF
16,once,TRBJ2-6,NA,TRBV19,NA,CASSILANSGANVLTF
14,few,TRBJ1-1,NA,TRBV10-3,TGTGCCATCAGTGAGACCGTGGAGAACACTGAAGCTTTCTTT,CAISETVENTEAFF
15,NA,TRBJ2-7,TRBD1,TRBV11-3,TGTGCCAGCAGCCCGGGTGGGGACAGCTCCTACGAGCAGTACTTC,CASSPGGDSSYEQYF
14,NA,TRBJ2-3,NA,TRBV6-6,TGTGCCAGCAGCCCGCGAGGGGCAACCGATACGCAGTATTTT,CASSPRGATDTQYF
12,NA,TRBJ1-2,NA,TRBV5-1,TGCGCCAGCAGCTTGGGAACGACGGACTACACCTTC,CASSLGTTDYTF
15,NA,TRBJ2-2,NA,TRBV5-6,TGTGCCAGCAGCTGGGGGGACAGAGACACCGGGGAGCTGTTTTTT,CASSWGDRDTGELFF
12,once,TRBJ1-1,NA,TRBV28,TGTGCCAGCAGTGGCAATGGACCTGAAGCTTTCTTT,CASSGNGPEAFF
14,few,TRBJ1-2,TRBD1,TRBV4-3,TGCGCCAGCAGCCAGCCCGGGACAGACTATGGCTACACCTTC,CASSQPGTDYGYTF
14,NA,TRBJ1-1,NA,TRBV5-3,TGTGCCAGAAGCTTGGGTCGACAGAACACTGAAGCTTTCTTT,CARSLGRQNTEAFF
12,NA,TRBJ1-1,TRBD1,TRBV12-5,TGTGCTAGTGGTTTGGGGGACAGCCGGGCTTTCTTT,CASGLGDSRAFF
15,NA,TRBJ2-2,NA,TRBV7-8,TGTGCCAGCAGCTACCTTTACCAGGGGACCGGGGAGCTGTTTTTT,CASSYLYQGTGELFF
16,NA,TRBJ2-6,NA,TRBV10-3,TGTGCCATCAGTGAGTCGGGTCTTTCTGGGGCCAACGTCCTGACTTTC,CAISESGLSGANVLTF
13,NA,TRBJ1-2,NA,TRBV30,TGTGCCTGGAGTGGCCGCAGGGAGATTGGCTACACCTTC,CAWSGRREIGYTF
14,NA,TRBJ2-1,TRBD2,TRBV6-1,TGTGCCAGCACCCGACTAGCGGAAGTCGGTGAGCAGTTCTTC,CASTRLAEVGEQFF
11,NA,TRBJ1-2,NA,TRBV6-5,TGTTCTTCCCGGGACATTTATGGCTACACCTTC,CSSRDIYGYTF
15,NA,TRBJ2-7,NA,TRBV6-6,TGTGCCAGCAGCGGCCAGAACGGCGCCTTCTACGAGCAGTACTTC,CASSGQNGAFYEQYF
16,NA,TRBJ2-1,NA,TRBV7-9,TGTGCCAGCAGCTTAGCGCTTTGGGTTTTCTACAATGAGCAGTTCTTC,CASSLALWVFYNEQFF
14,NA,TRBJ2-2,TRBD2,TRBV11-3,TGTGCCAGCAGCCCCTTAGCGGGCGGGGGGGAGCTGTTTTTT,CASSPLAGGGELFF
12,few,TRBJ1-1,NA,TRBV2,TGTGCCAGCAATCCTTATCCCCCTGAAGCTTTCTTT,CASNPYPPEAFF
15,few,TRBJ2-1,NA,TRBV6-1,TGTGCCAGCTTAACGGGACCGAGCTCCTACAATGAGCAGTTCTTC,CASLTGPSSYNEQFF
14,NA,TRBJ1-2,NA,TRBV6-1,TGTGCCAGCAGTGCTAGGCAGGGGAGCTATGGCTACACCTTC,CASSARQGSYGYTF
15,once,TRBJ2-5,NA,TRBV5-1,TGCGCCAGCAGCTTGGCCCTTTCGTACCAAGAGACCCAGTACTTC,CASSLALSYQETQYF
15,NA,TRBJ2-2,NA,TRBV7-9,TGTGCCAGCAGCCCGACGGTCTGGGATTCTGGGGAGCTGTTTTTT,CASSPTVWDSGELFF
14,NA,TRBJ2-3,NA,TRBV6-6,TGTGCCAGCAGTTACGAACTTCACACAGATACGCAGTATTTT,CASSYELHTDTQYF
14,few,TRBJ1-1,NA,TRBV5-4,TGTGCCAGCAGCTTGGGGCGGAACCCCCGTGAAGCTTTCTTT,CASSLGRNPREAFF
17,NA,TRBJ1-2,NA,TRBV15,TGTGCCACCAGCAGAGGTGGAGGAGCGCCAACCTTAAATGGCTACACCTTC,CATSRGGGAPTLNGYTF